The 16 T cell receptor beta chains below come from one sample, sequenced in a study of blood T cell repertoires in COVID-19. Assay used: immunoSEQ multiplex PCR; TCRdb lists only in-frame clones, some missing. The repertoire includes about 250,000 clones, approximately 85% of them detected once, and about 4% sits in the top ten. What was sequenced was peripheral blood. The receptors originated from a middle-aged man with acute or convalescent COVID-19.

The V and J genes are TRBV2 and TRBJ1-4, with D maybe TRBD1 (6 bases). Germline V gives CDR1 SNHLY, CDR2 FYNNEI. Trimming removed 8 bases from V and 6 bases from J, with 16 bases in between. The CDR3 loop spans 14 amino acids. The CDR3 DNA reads TGTGCCAGCTGCCGCGACAGGTCCTATGAAAAACTGTTTTTT. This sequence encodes CASCRDRSYEKLFF.

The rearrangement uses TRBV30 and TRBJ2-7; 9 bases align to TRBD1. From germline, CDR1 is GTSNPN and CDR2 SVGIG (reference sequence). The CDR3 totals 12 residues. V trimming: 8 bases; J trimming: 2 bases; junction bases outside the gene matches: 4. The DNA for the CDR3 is TGTGCCGGCGGGACAGGGCCCTACGAGCAGTACTTC. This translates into CAGGTGPYEQYF.

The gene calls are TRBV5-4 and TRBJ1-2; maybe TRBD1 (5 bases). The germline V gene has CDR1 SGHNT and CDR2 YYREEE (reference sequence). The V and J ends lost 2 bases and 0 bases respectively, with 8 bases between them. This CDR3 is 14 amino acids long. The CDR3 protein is CASSFREANYGYTF. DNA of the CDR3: TGTGCCAGCAGCTTCAGGGAAGCTAACTATGGCTACACCTTC. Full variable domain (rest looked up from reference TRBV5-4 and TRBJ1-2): ETGVTQSPTHLIKTRGQQVTLRCSSQSGHNTVSWYQQALGQGPQFIFQYYREEENGRGNFPPRFSGLQFPNYSSELNVNALELDDSALYLCASSFREANYGYTFGSGTRLTVV.

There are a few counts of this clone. The CDR3 reads CASSPGQGRSNYGYTF. CDR3 coding DNA: TGTGCCAGCAGTCCGGGACAGGGTCGGTCAAACTATGGCTACACCTTC. The rearrangement uses TRBV27 and TRBJ1-2; TRBD1 aligns across 9 bases. This CDR3 has 16 amino acids. CDR1 is MNHEY, CDR2 SMNVEV, per germline (reference sequence). Trimming took 5 bases from V and 2 from J; bases not matched to a gene: 9.

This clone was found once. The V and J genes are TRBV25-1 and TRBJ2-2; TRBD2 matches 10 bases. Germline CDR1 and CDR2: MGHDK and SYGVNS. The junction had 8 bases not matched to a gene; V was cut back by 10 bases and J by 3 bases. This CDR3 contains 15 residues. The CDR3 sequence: CATLAGGRYTGELFF. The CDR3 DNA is TGTGCCACCTTAGCGGGAGGTAGATACACCGGGGAGCTGTTTTTT.

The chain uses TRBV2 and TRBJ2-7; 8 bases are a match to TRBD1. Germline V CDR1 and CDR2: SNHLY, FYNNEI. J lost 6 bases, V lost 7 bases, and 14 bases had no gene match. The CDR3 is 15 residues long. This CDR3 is CASIRALQGGSEQYF. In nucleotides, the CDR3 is TGTGCCAGCATCAGAGCGCTACAGGGGGGATCCGAGCAGTACTTC.

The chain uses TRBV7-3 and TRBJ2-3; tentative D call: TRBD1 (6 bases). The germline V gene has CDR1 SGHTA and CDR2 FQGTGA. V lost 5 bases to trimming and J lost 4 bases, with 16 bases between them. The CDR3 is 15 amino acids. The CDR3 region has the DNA TGTGCCAGCAGCCTAGGGACAACCAGCGCAGATACGCAGTATTTT. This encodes CASSLGTTSADTQYF. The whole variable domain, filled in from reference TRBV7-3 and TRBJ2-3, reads GAGVSQTPSNKVTEKGKYVELRCDPISGHTALYWYRQSLGQGPEFLIYFQGTGAADDSGLPNDRFFAVRPEGSVSTLKIQRTERGDSAVYLCASSLGTTSADTQYFGPGTRLTVL.

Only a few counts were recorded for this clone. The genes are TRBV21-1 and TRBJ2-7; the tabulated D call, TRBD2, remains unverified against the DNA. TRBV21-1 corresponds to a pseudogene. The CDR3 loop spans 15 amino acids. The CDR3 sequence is CASSKYAGSSYEQYF. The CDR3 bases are TGTGCCAGCAGCAAATATGCGGGGAGCTCCTACGAGCAGTACTTC.

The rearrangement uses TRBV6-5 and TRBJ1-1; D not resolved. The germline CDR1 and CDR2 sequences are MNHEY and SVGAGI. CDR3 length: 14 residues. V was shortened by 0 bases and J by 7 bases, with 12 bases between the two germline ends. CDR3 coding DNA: TGTGCCAGCAGTTACTCTCCCGGGAGTTTTGAAGCTTTCTTT. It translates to CASSYSPGSFEAFF.

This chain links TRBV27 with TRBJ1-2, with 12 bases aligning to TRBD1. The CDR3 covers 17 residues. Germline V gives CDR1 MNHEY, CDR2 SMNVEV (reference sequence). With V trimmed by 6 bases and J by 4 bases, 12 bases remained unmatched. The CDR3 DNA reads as TGTGCCAGCAGAACCGGGGACAGGGGGCTTTCCATCTATGGCTACACCTTC. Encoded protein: CASRTGDRGLSIYGYTF.

The CDR3: CASTGSSYNEQFF. The CDR3 DNA reads TGTGCCAGCACCGGTAGCTCCTACAATGAGCAGTTCTTC. The chain recombines TRBV6-6 with TRBJ2-1; D is unresolved. The CDR3 spans 13 residues. V dropped 7 bases and J dropped 0 bases, with 7 bases sitting between them. Germline V gene data show CDR1 as MNHNY and CDR2 as SVGAGI (reference sequence).

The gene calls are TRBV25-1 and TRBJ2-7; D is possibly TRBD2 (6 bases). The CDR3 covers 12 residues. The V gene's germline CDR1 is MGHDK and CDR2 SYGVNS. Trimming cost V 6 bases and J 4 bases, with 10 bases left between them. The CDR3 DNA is TGTGCCAGCAGCACCGGGACTTACGAGCAGTACTTC. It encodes CASSTGTYEQYF.

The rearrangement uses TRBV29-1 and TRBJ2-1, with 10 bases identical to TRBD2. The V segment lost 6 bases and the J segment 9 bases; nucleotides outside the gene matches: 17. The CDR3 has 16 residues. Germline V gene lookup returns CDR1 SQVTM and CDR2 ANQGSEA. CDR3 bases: TGCAGCGTGGCACCCTACTCTAGCGGGGGATGGGTTGAGCAGTTCTTC. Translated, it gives CSVAPYSSGGWVEQFF.

The CDR3 sequence: CASSQMPSGYEQYF. CDR3 DNA: TGTGCCAGCAGCCAGATGCCTAGCGGATACGAGCAGTACTTC. The V call is TRBV3-1 (or the pseudogene TRBV3-2), the J call TRBJ2-7; 7 nucleotides match TRBD2. The CDR3 is made up of 14 amino acids. The germline V gene encodes CDR1 LGHDT and CDR2 YNNKEL (reference sequence). Trimming at V came to 3 bases and at J to 4 bases, leaving 6 bases not matched to a gene.

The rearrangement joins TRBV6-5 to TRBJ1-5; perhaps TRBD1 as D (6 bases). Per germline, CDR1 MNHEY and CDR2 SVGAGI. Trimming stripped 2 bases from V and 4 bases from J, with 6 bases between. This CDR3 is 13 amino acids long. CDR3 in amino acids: CASSYGTNQPQHF. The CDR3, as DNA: TGTGCCAGCAGTTACGGGACAAATCAGCCCCAGCATTTT.

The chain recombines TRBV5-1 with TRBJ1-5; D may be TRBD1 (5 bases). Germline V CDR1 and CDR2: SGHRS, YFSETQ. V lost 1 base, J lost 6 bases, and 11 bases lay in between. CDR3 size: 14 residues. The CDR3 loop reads CASSLMGEGQPQHF. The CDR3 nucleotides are TGCGCCAGCAGCTTGATGGGGGAGGGTCAGCCCCAGCATTTT.